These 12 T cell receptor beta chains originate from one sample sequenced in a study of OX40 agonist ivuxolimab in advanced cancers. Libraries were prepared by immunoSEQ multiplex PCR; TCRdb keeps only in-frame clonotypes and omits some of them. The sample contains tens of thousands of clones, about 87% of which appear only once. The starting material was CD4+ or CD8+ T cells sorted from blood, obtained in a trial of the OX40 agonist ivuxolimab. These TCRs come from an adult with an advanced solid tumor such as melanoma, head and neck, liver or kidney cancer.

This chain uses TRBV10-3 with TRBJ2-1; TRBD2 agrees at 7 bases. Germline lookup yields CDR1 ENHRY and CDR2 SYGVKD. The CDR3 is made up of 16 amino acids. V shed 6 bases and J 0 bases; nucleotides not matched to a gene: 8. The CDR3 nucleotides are TGTGCCATCAGGGCCCGGGGAGGGACCTCCTACAATGAGCAGTTCTTC. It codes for CAIRARGGTSYNEQFF.

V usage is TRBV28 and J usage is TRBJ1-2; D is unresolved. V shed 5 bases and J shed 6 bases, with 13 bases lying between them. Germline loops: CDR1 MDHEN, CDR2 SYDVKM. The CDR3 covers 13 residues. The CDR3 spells CASSKFALDGYTF. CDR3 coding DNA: TGTGCCAGCAGTAAATTCGCTTTGGATGGCTACACCTTC.

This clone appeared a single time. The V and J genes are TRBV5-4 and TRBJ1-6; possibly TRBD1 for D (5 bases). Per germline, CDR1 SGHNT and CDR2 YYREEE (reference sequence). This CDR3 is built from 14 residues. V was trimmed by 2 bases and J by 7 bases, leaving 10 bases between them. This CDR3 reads CASSLGPGNSPLHF. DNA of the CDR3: TGTGCCAGCAGCTTAGGACCAGGGAATTCACCCCTCCACTTT.

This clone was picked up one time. The CDR3 spells CASSEKFPADYEQYV. The CDR3 nucleotides read TGCGCCAGCAGTGAAAAGTTCCCAGCTGACTACGAGCAGTACGTC. V is TRBV10-1 and J is TRBJ2-7; D is unresolved. Trimming took off 3 bases at V and 3 bases at J, with 15 bases between the two ends. Germline-derived CDR1 and CDR2 are WNHNN and SYGVQD (reference sequence). CDR3 length: 15 residues.

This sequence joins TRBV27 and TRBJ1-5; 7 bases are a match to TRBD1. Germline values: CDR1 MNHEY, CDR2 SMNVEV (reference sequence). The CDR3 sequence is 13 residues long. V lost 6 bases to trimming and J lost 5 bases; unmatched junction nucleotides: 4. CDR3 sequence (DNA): TGTGCCAGCAGGCAGGGGGTTCATCAGCCCCAGCATTTT. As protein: CASRQGVHQPQHF.

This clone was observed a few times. The CDR3 spells CASSAAPNQPQHF. The CDR3 DNA reads as TGTGCCAGCAGTGCGGCTCCCAATCAGCCCCAGCATTTT. The gene calls are TRBV2 and TRBJ1-5; no definite D call. This CDR3 is 13 amino acids long. Germline V lookup: CDR1 SNHLY, CDR2 FYNNEI. V lost 4 bases and J lost 3, with 7 bases in between.

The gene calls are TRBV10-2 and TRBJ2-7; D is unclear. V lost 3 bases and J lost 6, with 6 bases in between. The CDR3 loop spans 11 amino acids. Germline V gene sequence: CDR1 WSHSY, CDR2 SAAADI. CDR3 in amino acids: CASSDRGEQYV. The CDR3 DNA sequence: TGCGCCAGCAGTGACAGAGGCGAGCAGTACGTC.

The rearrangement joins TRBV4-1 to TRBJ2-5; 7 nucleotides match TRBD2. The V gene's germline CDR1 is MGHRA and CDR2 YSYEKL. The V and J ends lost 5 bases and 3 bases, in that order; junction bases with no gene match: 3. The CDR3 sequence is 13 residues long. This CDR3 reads CASSVRGEETQYF. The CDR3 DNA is TGCGCCAGCAGCGTACGGGGGGAAGAGACCCAGTACTTC.

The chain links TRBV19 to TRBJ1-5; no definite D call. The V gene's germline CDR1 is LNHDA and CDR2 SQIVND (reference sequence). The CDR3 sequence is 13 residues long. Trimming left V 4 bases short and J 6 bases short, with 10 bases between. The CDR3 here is CASSSSIFQPQHF. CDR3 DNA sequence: TGTGCCAGTAGTAGTAGCATTTTTCAGCCCCAGCATTTT.

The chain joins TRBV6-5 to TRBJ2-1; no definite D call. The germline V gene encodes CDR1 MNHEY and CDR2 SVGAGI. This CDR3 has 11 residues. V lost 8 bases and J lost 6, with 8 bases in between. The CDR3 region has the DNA TGTGCCAGCTCCCTCGCCAATGAGCAGTTCTTC. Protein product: CASSLANEQFF.

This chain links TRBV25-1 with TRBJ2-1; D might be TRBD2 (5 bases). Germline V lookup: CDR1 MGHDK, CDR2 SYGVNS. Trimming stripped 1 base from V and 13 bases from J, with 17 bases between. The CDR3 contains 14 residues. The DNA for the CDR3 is TGTGCCAGCAGTGAATCAGCCGAACTAGTACGCCAGTTCTTC. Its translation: CASSESAELVRQFF.

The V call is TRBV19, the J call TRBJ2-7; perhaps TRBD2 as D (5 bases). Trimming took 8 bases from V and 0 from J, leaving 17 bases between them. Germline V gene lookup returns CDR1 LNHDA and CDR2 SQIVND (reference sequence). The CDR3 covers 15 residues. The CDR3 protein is CASSSRGESSYEQYF. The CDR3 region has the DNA TGTGCCAGTTCATCACGGGGAGAAAGCTCCTACGAGCAGTACTTC.